These 24 T cell receptor beta chains came from one sample sequenced in a study of a mutant IDH1 vaccine in newly diagnosed glioma. Time point: week 5, during vaccination. A 20-mer mutant IDH1 peptide at 300 ug was injected subcutaneously with topical imiquimod. Their recognized antigens are unknown. Method: immunoSEQ multiplex PCR; TCRdb's copy keeps in-frame clones and lacks some. The table has over 30,000 clones, more than 55% seen once; the top ten hold 9.5% to 12%. This sample comprised PBMCs, obtained from a glioma patient whose treatment included an IDH1 peptide vaccine. The receptors come from a woman younger than 35 with glioma.

This chain joins TRBV28 and TRBJ2-2, with 10 positions matching TRBD2. CDR1 is MDHEN, CDR2 SYDVKM, per germline. Trimming took 5 bases from V and 6 from J; bases not matched to a gene: 3. The CDR3 consists of 14 residues. The CDR3 spells CASSKREGAGELFF. DNA for the CDR3: TGTGCCAGCAGTAAGCGGGAGGGAGCCGGGGAGCTGTTTTTT.

The chain recombines TRBV18 with TRBJ2-7; D unresolved. This CDR3 contains 13 residues. Germline CDR1 reads KGHSH; CDR2 reads LQKENI. V was shortened by 2 bases and J by 0 bases, with 5 bases between the two germline ends. CDR3 sequence: CASSPELSYEQYF. CDR3 bases: TGTGCCAGCTCACCAGAACTCTCCTACGAGCAGTACTTC. The full variable domain, rest sourced from reference TRBV18 and TRBJ2-7, is NAGVMQNPRHLVRRRGQEARLRCSPMKGHSHVYWYRQLPEEGLKFMVYLQKENIIDESGMPKERFSAEFPKEGPSILRIQQVVRGDSAAYFCASSPELSYEQYFGPGTRLTVT.

With regard to this clone: Other DNA sequences in the same sample also yield this CDR3. The CDR3 loop is CASSAGQGGISNQPQHF. In DNA form, the CDR3 reads TGTGCCAGTAGCGCAGGACAGGGTGGTATAAGCAATCAGCCCCAGCATTTT. The V gene is TRBV19, the J gene TRBJ1-5; 8 bases fit TRBD1. In germline, CDR1 is LNHDA, CDR2 SQIVND (reference sequence). Trimming at V came to 6 bases and at J to 1 base, leaving 11 bases not matched to a gene. The CDR3 is made up of 17 amino acids.

The chain is built from TRBV5-1 and TRBJ2-3; no clear D. Germline V gene data show CDR1 as SGHRS and CDR2 as YFSETQ. Between the trimmed V and J ends, which lost 3 bases and 1 base, there was a span of 6 bases. The CDR3 totals 13 residues. The CDR3 nucleotides read TGCGCCAGCAGCTGGGGTCGCACAGATACGCAGTATTTT. Its translation: CASSWGRTDTQYF.

The chain has TRBV7-9 and TRBJ1-1; tentatively, D is TRBD1 (5 bases). V shed 3 bases and J shed 9 bases, with 20 bases lying between them. Germline assignment: CDR1 SEHNR and CDR2 FQNEAQ (reference sequence). The CDR3 is 15 residues long. CDR3 DNA sequence: TGTGCCAGCAGCTTCTCGACAGCGAGTGCCGGACAAGCTTTCTTT. Translated, it gives CASSFSTASAGQAFF.

The rearrangement uses TRBV19 and TRBJ1-2; 10 nucleotides line up with TRBD1. The CDR3 has 16 residues. J was trimmed by 3 bases and V by 8 bases; bases with no gene match: 12. Germline V gives CDR1 LNHDA, CDR2 SQIVND (reference sequence). CDR3 bases: TGTGCCAGTGGATTGACAGGGGGCGAGACTCACTATGGCTACACCTTC. It yields the protein CASGLTGGETHYGYTF. Full variable domain (missing parts from reference TRBV19 and TRBJ1-2): DGGITQSPKYLFRKEGQNVTLSCEQNLNHDAMYWYRQDPGQGLRLIYYSQIVNDFQKGDIAEGYSVSREKKESFPLTVTSAQKNPTAFYLCASGLTGGETHYGYTFGSGTRLTVV.

This clone came up a few times. The V call is TRBV2, the J call TRBJ1-1; TRBD1 matches 8 bases. Per germline, CDR1 SNHLY and CDR2 FYNNEI. V was clipped by 6 bases and J by 11 bases; unmatched bases: 5. CDR3 length: 11 amino acids. The chain's CDR3 is CASSLTGVAFF. The DNA for the CDR3 is TGTGCCAGCAGCCTGACAGGGGTGGCTTTCTTT.

This clone was seen a few times. This chain joins TRBV7-8 and TRBJ1-2, with TRBD1 as a possible D gene (5 bases). This CDR3 region has 15 residues. Between the trimmed V and J ends, which lost 0 bases and 7 bases, there was a span of 15 bases. CDR1 SGHVS and CDR2 FQNEAQ come from the germline V gene. The CDR3 loop is CASSLAPSGVGGYTF. CDR3 nucleotides: TGTGCCAGCAGCTTAGCTCCCTCGGGGGTTGGTGGCTACACCTTC. The full variable domain, in which reference TRBV7-8 and TRBJ1-2 provide the parts outside the CDR3, is GAGVSQSPRYKVAKRGQDVALRCDPISGHVSLFWYQQALGQGPEFLTYFQNEAQLDKSGLPSDRFFAERPEGSVSTLKIQRTQQEDSAVYLCASSLAPSGVGGYTFGSGTRLTVV.

This clone appeared a few times. This rearrangement joins TRBV14 to TRBJ1-1; no clear D gene. CDR3 size: 13 residues. Germline assignment: CDR1 SGHDN and CDR2 FVKESK. V lost 0 bases and J lost 2, with 4 bases in between. CDR3 bases: TGTGCCAGCAGCCAAGACTTAAACACTGAAGCTTTCTTT. Amino acids: CASSQDLNTEAFF.

The chain is built from TRBV7-8 and TRBJ1-1, with TRBD1 matching 9 bases. CDR1 and CDR2 (germline): SGHVS, FQNEAQ. The CDR3 spans 17 residues. Losses at the gene ends were 2 bases for V and 1 base for J; bases not matched to a gene: 8. In nucleotides, the CDR3 is TGTGCCAGCAGCTTATATCGTCCGGGACAGGGGAACACTGAAGCTTTCTTT. This translates into CASSLYRPGQGNTEAFF.

This clone was recorded a few times. The rearrangement links TRBV6-5 to TRBJ2-7; possibly TRBD1 for D (6 bases). Trimming left V 4 bases short and J 5 bases short, with 21 bases between. The CDR3 length is 16 residues. Germline V gene data show CDR1 as MNHEY and CDR2 as SVGAGI. The CDR3 nucleotides are TGTGCCAGCAGTTTCGACCGGGACACCTCCCCCCACGAGCAGTACTTC. The encoded protein is CASSFDRDTSPHEQYF.

The chain carries TRBV27 and TRBJ1-2, with D possibly being TRBD1 (5 bases). Germline V gives CDR1 MNHEY, CDR2 SMNVEV (reference sequence). V gave up 11 bases and J gave up 8 bases, with 12 bases separating them. The CDR3 totals 10 residues. The CDR3 nucleotides read TGTGCCTGCCCAGGGATCGGCTACACCTTC. Translating gives CACPGIGYTF.

Sample share makes this clone medium-sized (0.01 to 0.1%). This CDR3 is CASSEGLDTGELFF. CDR3 bases: TGTGCCAGCAGTGAAGGGTTAGACACCGGGGAGCTGTTTTTT. The chain employs TRBV6-1 and TRBJ2-2; D is uncertain. This CDR3 region has 14 residues. Germline V lookup: CDR1 MNHNS, CDR2 SASEGT. V lost 1 base and J lost 3, with 6 bases in between.

This chain links TRBV5-6 with TRBJ2-3, with D perhaps being TRBD1 or TRBD2 (6 bases each). CDR3 size: 15 residues. Germline CDR1 and CDR2: SGHDT and YYEEEE. The V gene lost 3 bases and the J gene lost 6 bases, with 17 bases spanning the gap. The CDR3 region is CASSSPGAGSDTQYF. The CDR3 DNA is TGTGCCAGCAGCTCTCCGGGGGCCGGGAGCGATACGCAGTATTTT.

The chain carries TRBV7-9 and TRBJ2-7; TRBD1 matches 9 bases. Germline trimming cut 6 bases from V and 2 bases from J; bases unmatched to any gene: 14. CDR1 is SEHNR and CDR2 is FQNEAQ in the germline V gene (reference sequence). The CDR3 has 17 amino acids. The CDR3 DNA reads TGTGCCAGCAGTTACGATACTAGGACAGGGGATACCTACGAGCAGTACTTC. It yields the protein CASSYDTRTGDTYEQYF.

This rearrangement joins TRBV7-9 to TRBJ2-7; D possibly corresponds to TRBD2 (6 bases). The CDR3 sequence is 15 residues long. V was shortened by 6 bases and J by 7 bases, with 22 bases between the two germline ends. Germline-derived CDR1 and CDR2 are SEHNR and FQNEAQ (reference sequence). The CDR3 sequence is CASSRAGLKEGEQYF. CDR3 sequence (DNA): TGTGCCAGCAGTCGTGCGGGGCTAAAAGAAGGGGAGCAGTACTTC. The full variable domain, its missing parts supplied by reference TRBV7-9 and TRBJ2-7, is DTGVSQNPRHKITKRGQNVTFRCDPISEHNRLYWYRQTLGQGPEFLTYFQNEAQLEKSRLLSDRFSAERPKGSFSTLEIQRTEQGDSAMYLCASSRAGLKEGEQYFGPGTRLTVT.

This clone was found once. The V gene is TRBV4-2, the J gene TRBJ2-3, with 11 bases fitting TRBD2. The CDR3 consists of 16 residues. Trimming cost V 0 bases and J 5 bases; bases outside gene matches: 4. Germline CDR1 reads LGHNA; CDR2 reads YNFKEQ. In nucleotides, the CDR3 is TGTGCCAGCAGCCAAGATTTAGCGGGAGGGGTAGATACGCAGTATTTT. It codes for CASSQDLAGGVDTQYF.

The J gene is TRBJ2-1, the V gene TRBV18, with D uncertain. Per the germline V gene, CDR1 is KGHSH and CDR2 is LQKENI. The CDR3 consists of 14 residues. Trimming stripped 6 bases from V and 0 bases from J, with 9 bases between. In nucleotides, the CDR3 is TGTGCCAGCTCGGACGACGGCTCCTACAATGAGCAGTTCTTC. It yields the protein CASSDDGSYNEQFF.

The chain employs TRBV19 and TRBJ1-3; the D gene is possibly TRBD1 (6 bases). Germline values: CDR1 LNHDA, CDR2 SQIVND (reference sequence). V lost 7 bases to trimming and J lost 5 bases, with 12 bases between them. The CDR3 extends over 13 amino acids. Here the CDR3 DNA reads TGTGCCAGTAACCTACAGGGACGAAACACCATATATTTT. Translating gives CASNLQGRNTIYF.

The rearrangement uses TRBV7-3 and TRBJ2-7; D not resolved. The germline V and J ends were trimmed by 0 bases and 2 bases, with 14 bases remaining between them. Per germline, CDR1 SGHTA and CDR2 FQGTGA. The CDR3 contains 16 residues. Here the CDR3 reads CASSLTIPRYPYEQYF. Here the CDR3 DNA reads TGTGCCAGCAGCTTAACTATCCCCCGATACCCCTACGAGCAGTACTTC.

J is TRBJ1-6 and V is TRBV27; D call uncertain. The germline V gene encodes CDR1 MNHEY and CDR2 SMNVEV (reference sequence). The CDR3 covers 15 residues. The V and J ends lost 0 bases and 7 bases respectively, with 10 bases between them. Here the CDR3 DNA reads TGTGCCAGCAGTTTATCTAGCCCCCCAAATTCACCCCTCCACTTT. This gives the protein CASSLSSPPNSPLHF.

Note on this clone: Mismatch with germline at one junction end may stem from a read error. The chain has TRBV30 and TRBJ2-7; 8 bases align to TRBD1. Germline values: CDR1 GTSNPN, CDR2 SVGIG (reference sequence). This CDR3 comprises 13 residues. The CDR3 DNA sequence: TGTGCCACCTGGACAGGGCACTCCTACGGGCAGTACTTC. Translated: CATWTGHSYGQYF.

This clone has a handful of counts. The same CDR3 arises from other DNA sequences in this sample as well. This sequence joins TRBV18 and TRBJ1-1, with no clear D. The CDR3 loop spans 13 amino acids. CDR1 and CDR2 (germline): KGHSH, LQKENI. V lost 3 bases and J 1 base, leaving 6 bases between the germline ends. The CDR3 nucleotides are TGTGCCAGCTCACCTCAAGGGAACACTGAAGCTTTCTTT. Amino acids: CASSPQGNTEAFF.

The rearrangement links TRBV19 to TRBJ2-6, with D maybe TRBD1 (6 bases). With 4 bases removed from V and 4 bases from J, the gap between germline ends came to 14 bases. This CDR3 spans 16 amino acids. Per the germline V gene, CDR1 is LNHDA and CDR2 is SQIVND (reference sequence). The CDR3 DNA sequence: TGTGCCAGTAGTAAACTTAACAGGGCCGGGGCCAACGTCCTGACTTTC. As protein: CASSKLNRAGANVLTF. Together with reference TRBV19 and TRBJ2-6, the CDR3 gives the full variable domain: DGGITQSPKYLFRKEGQNVTLSCEQNLNHDAMYWYRQDPGQGLRLIYYSQIVNDFQKGDIAEGYSVSREKKESFPLTVTSAQKNPTAFYLCASSKLNRAGANVLTFGAGSRLTVL.